This is a list of T cell receptor beta chains from one sample in a study of T cells after yellow fever vaccination. TCRdb redid the calling of the 5' RACE reads with MiXCR, one entry per CDR3 protein. The sample comprises under 500,000 distinct CDR3 sequences, about 17% of which are singletons, and over 15% rests with the top ten. Sequenced material: PBMCs, taken before the yellow fever booster vaccination. The receptors were gathered from a man between 18 and 35 years old who received the YFV17D yellow fever vaccine. Each CDR3 is given without its conserved first and last residue. Each record gives: D gene, J gene, clone size, V gene, CDR3 protein. A D gene is named only where the DNA matches it firmly. Only part of the rows carry a size: once, few, many, or a class if the clone is expanded.

TRBD1,TRBJ2-2,-,TRBV10-3,AISQGAVQGAGELF
-,TRBJ1-5,-,TRBV10-3,AIRENRDQPQH
-,TRBJ2-7,few,TRBV20-1,SASQSKTYEQY
-,TRBJ1-1,few,TRBV7-9,ASAFQQGIAF
TRBD2,TRBJ2-1,-,TRBV18,ASSPLTSGGNEQF
-,TRBJ2-5,-,TRBV5-1,ASNDAGGETQY
TRBD1,TRBJ1-2,few,TRBV12-5,ASGLDRGLGSGYT
TRBD2,TRBJ2-2,few,TRBV7-3,ASSSTSGGPGELF
-,TRBJ2-1,-,TRBV7-9,ASSLIRGRGNNEQF
-,TRBJ1-6,few,TRBV7-9,ASSTDVDPLH
TRBD2,TRBJ2-3,few,TRBV7-9,ASSPPGLAGGKDTQY
-,TRBJ2-4,many,TRBV30,AWTPGSYLAKNIQY
-,TRBJ2-1,-,TRBV27,ASSLSRSYNEQF
-,TRBJ2-1,few,TRBV10-3,AISDEGGPYNEQF
-,TRBJ1-1,-,TRBV5-1,ASSLRWPESQLPGMNTEAF
-,TRBJ1-2,few,TRBV5-1,ASSLNGESNGYT
TRBD1,TRBJ2-5,many,TRBV6-6,ASSIQGAGETQY